These T cell receptor beta chains were read from a single sample in a study of response to subunit inactivated influenza vaccine. MiXCR, run by TCRdb on the RT-PCR reads, gives a single entry per CDR3 protein. The sample holds hundreds of thousands of distinct CDR3 sequences, around 16% seen once. Sequenced here: PBMCs from blood, sampled roughly 12 days after vaccination. These receptors originate from a man aged 50-59 years who received an inactivated influenza vaccine. Both conserved end residues are part of each CDR3. D genes are given only for firm matches. Clone sizes are given selectively: once, few, many, or a class where the clone is expanded.

j_gene,v_gene,d_gene,abundance,CDR3aa,CDR3nt
TRBJ2-2,TRBV18,-,many,CASSTSDIFIAPATGELFF,TGTGCCAGCTCAACATCTGACATTTTCATCGCCCCTGCGACCGGGGAGCTGTTTTTT
TRBJ2-7,TRBV5-1,TRBD1,few,CASSFRTGGDYEQYF,TGCGCCAGCAGCTTTCGGACAGGGGGAGACTACGAGCAGTACTTC
TRBJ1-2,TRBV5-6,-,few,CASSFRGSGIGYGYTF,TGTGCCAGCAGCTTCCGGGGGTCAGGGATCGGATATGGCTACACCTTC
TRBJ2-1,TRBV12-3/TRBV12-4,-,-,CASSLWGSGIGQFF,TGTGCCAGCAGTTTATGGGGGTCAGGGATCGGGCAGTTCTTC
TRBJ2-1,TRBV4-3,-,few,CASSQEGAGHNEQFF,TGCGCCAGCAGCCAAGAAGGGGCTGGTCACAATGAGCAGTTCTTC
TRBJ1-2,TRBV29-1,-,few,CSAASRDYGYTF,TGCAGCGCCGCGTCCAGGGACTATGGCTACACCTTC
TRBJ2-5,TRBV11-1,TRBD2,few,CASSKMGLAGGNQETQYF,TGTGCCAGCAGCAAAATGGGACTAGCGGGAGGTAACCAAGAGACCCAGTACTTC
TRBJ2-3,TRBV12-3/TRBV12-4,-,many,CASSFYRTRSTDTQYF,TGTGCCAGCAGTTTTTACAGGACTCGGAGCACAGATACGCAGTATTTT
TRBJ2-7,TRBV14,-,-,CASSQDFLLNGEQYF,TGTGCCAGCAGCCAAGATTTCCTTCTCAACGGCGAGCAGTACTTC
TRBJ2-5,TRBV15,-,few,CATSRSAGTQETQYF,TGTGCCACCAGCAGATCCGCGGGGACCCAAGAGACCCAGTACTTC
TRBJ1-5,TRBV12-3/TRBV12-4,TRBD1,once,CASSTGGASQPQHF,TGTGCCAGCAGTACAGGGGGCGCGAGTCAGCCCCAGCATTTT
TRBJ2-1,TRBV12-3/TRBV12-4,TRBD2,few,CASRGGTHYRNEQFF,TGTGCCAGCAGGGGGGGGACGCACTACAGGAATGAGCAGTTCTTC
TRBJ2-7,TRBV20-1,TRBD2,-,CSGSSGGTTYEQYF,TGCAGTGGGTCTAGCGGGGGGACTACCTACGAGCAGTACTTC
TRBJ2-4,TRBV5-1,TRBD2,many,CASSLAGVAKNIQYF,TGTGCCAGCAGCTTAGCGGGAGTAGCCAAAAACATTCAGTACTTC
TRBJ2-3,TRBV27,TRBD2,-,CASSFLTSGGPSTDTQYF,TGTGCCAGCAGTTTCTTGACTAGCGGGGGGCCGAGCACAGATACGCAGTATTTT
TRBJ2-1,TRBV29-1,TRBD2,-,CSVGRGVAEQFF,TGCAGCGTTGGACGGGGGGTGGCAGAGCAGTTCTTC
TRBJ2-1,TRBV7-2,TRBD1,-,CASSRDRGPGQFF,TGTGCCAGCAGCCGGGACAGGGGACCGGGGCAGTTCTTC